These 27 T cell receptor beta chains share one sample of origin, sequenced in a study of T cell repertoires in cytomegalovirus infection. What these receptors recognize is not known. TCRdb recomputed calls from the reads with MiXCR, one row per CDR3 protein. The data show fewer than 850,000 distinct CDR3 sequences, with almost 30% seen just once and around 14% held by the top ten. The source material was cultured CD8+ T cells from PBMCs, sampled from culture after CMV antigen stimulation. The receptors stem from a human donor in good health (CMV status not recorded). Some clones in this sample may be carry-over from other donors' samples.

This clonotype was recorded at least ten times. This rearrangement joins TRBV7-8 to TRBJ2-5, with 7 bases matching TRBD1. Germline values: CDR1 SGHVS, CDR2 FQNEAQ. The J segment lost 0 bases and the V segment lost 7 bases, leaving 8 bases of the junction unmatched. CDR3 length: 15 residues. The CDR3 nucleotides are TGTGCCAGCACCCTGACAGGGACGTACCAAGAGACCCAGTACTTC. Amino acids: CASTLTGTYQETQYF. The full variable domain, with the rest looked up from reference TRBV7-8 and TRBJ2-5, is GAGVSQSPRYKVAKRGQDVALRCDPISGHVSLFWYQQALGQGPEFLTYFQNEAQLDKSGLPSDRFFAERPEGSVSTLKIQRTQQEDSAVYLCASTLTGTYQETQYFGPGTRLLVL.

The CDR3 region has the DNA TGTGCCAGCAGCATCTGGGGCGGCGGGGAAGGCGAGCAGTACTTC. Protein product: CASSIWGGGEGEQYF. The chain carries TRBV7-6 and TRBJ2-7; D perhaps matches TRBD2 (6 bases). The CDR3 totals 15 residues. From germline, CDR1 is SGHVS and CDR2 FNYEAQ. Trimming stripped 5 bases from V and 6 bases from J, with 20 bases between.

This clonotype has a count of ten or more. The chain uses TRBV2 and TRBJ2-1; 9 nucleotides align to TRBD1. The V gene's germline CDR1 is SNHLY and CDR2 FYNNEI. This CDR3 spans 11 amino acids. V was clipped by 10 bases and J by 15 bases; unmatched bases: 10. The CDR3 DNA follows: TGTGCCACTAACAGGGGGCGGACGTGGTTCTTC. Translated: CATNRGRTWFF. Looking up the rest from reference TRBV2 and TRBJ2-1 gives the full variable domain: EPEVTQTPSHQVTQMGQEVILRCVPISNHLYFYWYRQILGQKVEFLVSFYNNEISEKSEIFDDQFSVERPDGSNFTLKIRSTKLEDSAMYFCATNRGRTWFFGPGTRLTVL.

This chain uses TRBV20-1 with TRBJ2-1; 11 bases map to TRBD1. With V trimmed by 5 bases and J by 4 bases, 4 bases remained unmatched. Germline V CDR1 and CDR2: DFQATT, SNEGSKA (reference sequence). The CDR3 totals 14 residues. The CDR3 DNA reads TGCAGTGCTGGGACAGGGGGAACGTACAATGAGCAGTTCTTC. It is translated as CSAGTGGTYNEQFF.

This clonotype has only a few counts. This rearrangement joins TRBV6-5 to TRBJ1-3; D gene unclear. There are 13 residues in the CDR3. Trimming removed 8 bases at V and 0 bases at J, with 8 bases between. The germline V gene encodes CDR1 MNHEY and CDR2 SVGAGI. The CDR3: CASQYLSGNTIYF. Written as DNA, the CDR3 is TGTGCCAGCCAGTATCTCTCTGGAAACACCATATATTTT.

This clonotype showed up many times. The V gene is TRBV7-2, the J gene TRBJ2-7; tentative D call: TRBD1 (6 bases). The CDR3 runs to 13 residues. V shed 8 bases and J shed 7 bases, with 18 bases lying between them. Per the germline V gene, CDR1 is SGHTA and CDR2 is FQGNSA. The CDR3 spells CASVRSGGREQYF. CDR3 nucleotide sequence: TGTGCCAGCGTTAGGAGTGGGGGCCGAGAGCAGTACTTC.

This clonotype was counted at least ten times. The chain carries TRBV7-9 and TRBJ1-2; perhaps TRBD1 as D (5 bases). Germline V CDR1 and CDR2: SEHNR, FQNEAQ (reference sequence). Trimming removed 3 bases at V and 6 bases at J, with 8 bases between. CDR3 length equals 12 residues. CDR3 amino acids: CASSLAGHGYTF. In nucleotides, the CDR3 is TGTGCCAGCAGCTTGGCAGGGCATGGCTACACCTTC.

There are a few counts of this clonotype. The chain uses TRBV7-3 and TRBJ2-5; the D gene is possibly TRBD2 (6 bases). This CDR3 contains 15 residues. With 2 bases removed from V and 1 base from J, the gap between germline ends came to 11 bases. CDR1 and CDR2 (germline): SGHTA, FQGTGA. The CDR3, as DNA: TGTGCCAGCAGCTTACGGGGGAATTTCCAAGAGACCCAGTACTTC. Its translation: CASSLRGNFQETQYF.

This chain joins TRBV4-2 and TRBJ1-5; D gene unclear. The germline V gene encodes CDR1 LGHNA and CDR2 YNFKEQ. This CDR3 spans 16 amino acids. V shed 1 base and J shed 0 bases, with 10 bases lying between them. CDR3 amino acids: CASSQGSGSSNQPQHF. The CDR3 coding sequence is TGTGCCAGCAGCCAAGGCTCGGGGTCTAGCAATCAGCCCCAGCATTTT.

This clonotype was detected a few times. The CDR3: CASVLGDEAFF. CDR3 bases: TGTGCCAGTGTTTTGGGGGATGAAGCTTTCTTT. The chain has TRBV19 and TRBJ1-1; weak D call: TRBD1 (5 bases). The CDR3 runs to 11 residues. Germline V gene sequence: CDR1 LNHDA, CDR2 SQIVND (reference sequence). The V gene lost 8 bases and the J gene lost 7 bases, with 11 bases spanning the gap.

Many counts were recorded for this clonotype. The chain uses TRBV7-3 and TRBJ2-1; TRBD1 matches 8 bases. From germline, CDR1 is SGHTA and CDR2 FQGTGA. The J segment lost 1 base and the V segment lost 1 base, leaving 6 bases of the junction unmatched. The CDR3 has 17 residues. The CDR3 nucleotides read TGTGCCAGCAGCTTAAGCCCAGGGACAGGATCCTACAATGAGCAGTTCTTC. It encodes CASSLSPGTGSYNEQFF.

In this sample, this clonotype turned up many times. The chain joins TRBV23-1 to TRBJ2-4; weak D call: TRBD2 (6 bases). TRBV23-1 is marked as an open reading frame, function uncertain. The length of the CDR3 is 17 residues. Deletions cut 6 bases from V and 0 bases from J, with 18 bases between. CDR3 amino acids: CASRRTRTTLAKNIQYF. In DNA, the CDR3 is TGCGCCAGCAGACGAACCCGGACTACTCTAGCCAAAAACATTCAGTACTTC.

This clonotype was counted many times. This sequence joins TRBV11-3 and TRBJ2-1, with D perhaps matching TRBD1 (5 bases). This CDR3 contains 14 residues. CDR1 is SGHNT, CDR2 YENEEA, per germline. V lost 4 bases to trimming and J lost 6 bases, with 13 bases between them. The CDR3: CASSSPGPFNEQFF. The CDR3 DNA is TGTGCCAGCAGCTCTCCAGGGCCTTTCAATGAGCAGTTCTTC.

This clonotype has more than one count but fewer than ten. The rearrangement uses TRBV27 and TRBJ1-5, with 7 nucleotides matching TRBD1. V lost 5 bases, J lost 0 bases, and 7 bases stayed unmatched. Germline CDR1 and CDR2: MNHEY and SMNVEV (reference sequence). The CDR3 sequence is 16 residues long. The CDR3 sequence is CASSPLTGNSNQPQHF. DNA of the CDR3: TGTGCCAGCAGTCCTTTGACAGGGAATAGCAATCAGCCCCAGCATTTT.

The V gene is TRBV18, the J gene TRBJ2-2; 7 nucleotides align to TRBD1. Germline V gene sequence: CDR1 KGHSH, CDR2 LQKENI. CDR3 size: 17 residues. With V trimmed by 3 bases and J by 1 base, 8 bases remained unmatched. CDR3 sequence (DNA): TGTGCCAGCTCACCTATATACCGGACAGGGAACACCGGGGAGCTGTTTTTT. This gives the protein CASSPIYRTGNTGELFF.

In its sample, this clonotype was seen a few times. At one boundary the junction diverges from the germline segment, which might be a read error. This chain uses TRBV7-6 with TRBJ1-1; D is uncertain. CDR3 length equals 14 residues. Germline CDR1 reads SGHVS; CDR2 reads FNYEAQ. The CDR3 nucleotides are TGTGCCAGCAGCTTAAGCCCGGTGAAAACTGAAGCTTTCTTT. Amino acids: CASSLSPVKTEAFF.

This clonotype was detected only a few times. The genes are TRBV23-1 and TRBJ2-2; 7 positions agree with TRBD1. TRBV23-1 is an ORF, and what it does is uncertain. The length of the CDR3 is 17 residues. Germline trimming cut 0 bases from V and 2 bases from J; bases unmatched to any gene: 6. CDR3 in DNA: TGCGCCAGCAGTCAATCGTGGGACAGTGCCAACACCGGGGAGCTGTTTTTT. Translated: CASSQSWDSANTGELFF.

The gene calls are TRBV3-1 and TRBJ2-1; 8 bases line up with TRBD2. CDR3 size: 18 residues. Trimming took 0 bases from V and 0 from J; bases not matched to a gene: 7. Per germline, CDR1 LGHDT and CDR2 YNNKEL (reference sequence). The CDR3 sequence is CASSQESIAGPSYNEQFF. CDR3 in DNA: TGTGCCAGCAGCCAAGAATCTATAGCGGGGCCCTCCTACAATGAGCAGTTCTTC.

The chain links TRBV19 to TRBJ2-2, with 8 bases matching TRBD1. Trimming cost V 10 bases and J 4 bases; bases outside gene matches: 5. Germline lookup yields CDR1 LNHDA and CDR2 SQIVND (reference sequence). The CDR3 is 13 amino acids. The DNA of the CDR3 is TGTGCCATCAGGGGGCTAAGCACCGGGGAGCTGTTTTTT. Amino acids: CAIRGLSTGELFF.

This clonotype occurred a few times. The DNA of the CDR3 is TGTGCCAGCAGCAAACTGGTGGGTATTAATCGACAGGCGTCCTACGAGCAGTACGTC. Its translation: CASSKLVGINRQASYEQYV. This chain joins TRBV6-2 or TRBV6-3 and TRBJ2-7, with a weak D call TRBD1 (6 bases). This CDR3 has 19 amino acids. Deletions cut 6 bases from V and 1 base from J, with 28 bases between. Germline values: CDR1 MNHEY, CDR2 SVGEGT.

The chain uses TRBV11-2 and TRBJ1-1, with a possible D match to TRBD1 (6 bases). The CDR3 has 17 amino acids. Trimming removed 5 bases from V and 2 bases from J, with 21 bases in between. The V gene's germline CDR1 is SGHAT and CDR2 FQNNGV. CDR3 amino acids: CASSLLPGGAGNTEAFF. DNA of the CDR3: TGTGCCAGCAGCCTCCTCCCGGGGGGGGCCGGCAACACTGAAGCTTTCTTT.

The V gene is TRBV5-1, the J gene TRBJ2-3, with D perhaps TRBD1 or TRBD2 (7 bases each). The CDR3 is made up of 16 amino acids. Germline lookup yields CDR1 SGHRS and CDR2 YFSETQ. Trimming shortened V by 4 bases and J by 5 bases, and 20 bases separated the two germline ends. The CDR3 bases are TGCGCCAGCAGCGATTGGGGAGGGGGCCTGATAGATACGCAGTATTTT. Its protein product is CASSDWGGGLIDTQYF.

This clonotype was counted between two and nine times. The chain couples TRBV6-2 or TRBV6-3 to TRBJ2-7; D is possibly TRBD1 (5 bases). Germline CDR1 is MNHEY and CDR2 is SVGEGT. This CDR3 contains 16 residues. Trimming shortened V by 5 bases and J by 4 bases, and 21 bases separated the two germline ends. For the CDR3, the DNA is TGTGCCAGCAGTCCCTCTCCCCAGGACAAAGCGTACGAGCAGTACGTC. The encoded protein is CASSPSPQDKAYEQYV.

The chain uses TRBV2 and TRBJ2-3; D possibly corresponds to TRBD1 (5 bases). Per germline, CDR1 SNHLY and CDR2 FYNNEI. The V and J ends lost 4 bases and 1 base respectively, with 12 bases between them. The CDR3 has 15 residues. The CDR3 DNA is TGTGCCAGCAGTGTAGGCAGGGTGGGCACAGATACGCAGTATTTT. Its translation is CASSVGRVGTDTQYF.

V is TRBV7-6 and J is TRBJ1-1; D remains ambiguous. The CDR3 sequence is 15 residues long. V was trimmed by 6 bases and J by 6 bases, leaving 20 bases between them. Germline CDR1 is SGHVS and CDR2 is FNYEAQ. The chain's CDR3 is CASSYLTITPSEAFF. CDR3 nucleotide sequence: TGTGCCAGCAGTTACCTTACAATCACCCCTTCTGAAGCTTTCTTT.

The chain joins TRBV6-1 to TRBJ1-5, with D perhaps TRBD1 (5 bases). The CDR3 runs to 17 residues. CDR1 and CDR2 (germline): MNHNS, SASEGT. Trimming left V 6 bases short and J 2 bases short, with 20 bases between. In DNA form, the CDR3 reads TGTGCCAGCAGCAACCCCTTTGGAGGAGGGGGCAATCAGCCCCAGCATTTT. This gives the protein CASSNPFGGGGNQPQHF.

The rearrangement joins TRBV20-1 to TRBJ2-1, with TRBD2 matching 9 bases. V shed 3 bases and J 4 bases; nucleotides not matched to a gene: 4. The CDR3 loop spans 14 amino acids. Looked up from germline, CDR1 is DFQATT and CDR2 is SNEGSKA (reference sequence). The chain's CDR3 is CSARVAGVYNEQFF. CDR3 DNA: TGCAGTGCTAGGGTAGCGGGGGTTTACAATGAGCAGTTCTTC.